The TCR beta chain described here comes from a study of blood T cell repertoires in COVID-19. Measured with immunoSEQ multiplex PCR; TCRdb has only the in-frame clones, and not every one. Of some 250,000 clones in the sample, approximately 91% were seen once. Study members were between 18 and 89 years old and lived in 20 to 30 US regions. Sample: PBMCs or T cells enriched from blood (not recorded which). This clonotype was obtained from a woman in her 40s with acute COVID-19.

CDR3: CASSEDRDYGYTF. DNA of the CDR3: TGTGCCAGCAGTGAAGACAGGGACTATGGCTACACCTTC. The V and J genes are TRBV2 and TRBJ1-2, with a possible D match to TRBD1 (6 bases). The CDR3 is 13 amino acids. Trimming pared 1 base from V and 3 bases from J, leaving 6 bases between. CDR1 is SNHLY, CDR2 FYNNEI, per germline.